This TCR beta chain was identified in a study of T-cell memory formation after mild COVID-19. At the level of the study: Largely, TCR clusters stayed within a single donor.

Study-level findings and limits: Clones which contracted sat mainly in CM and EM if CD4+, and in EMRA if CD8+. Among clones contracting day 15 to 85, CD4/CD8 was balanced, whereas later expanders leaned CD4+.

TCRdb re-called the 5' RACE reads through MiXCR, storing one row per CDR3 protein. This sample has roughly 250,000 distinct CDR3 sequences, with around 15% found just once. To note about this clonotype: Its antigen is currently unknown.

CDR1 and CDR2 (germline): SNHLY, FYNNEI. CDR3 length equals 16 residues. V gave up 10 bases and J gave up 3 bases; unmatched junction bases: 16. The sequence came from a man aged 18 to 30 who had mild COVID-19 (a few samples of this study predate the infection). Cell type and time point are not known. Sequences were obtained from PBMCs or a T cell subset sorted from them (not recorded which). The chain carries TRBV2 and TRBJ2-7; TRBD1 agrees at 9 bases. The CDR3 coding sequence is TGTGCCACCCGATACAGGGGGCTGGGACTGGTCTACGAGCAGTACTTC. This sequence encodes CATRYRGLGLVYEQYF.